These 2 T cell receptor beta chains came from one sample sequenced in a study of cytomegalovirus exposure and HLA in healthy donors. Primers included in the PCR were 60 Vbeta and 13 Jbeta primers. Profiled with immunoSEQ multiplex PCR; TCRdb holds only in-frame clones, not every one. The profile covers 60,000 to 75,000 clones, with roughly four fifths appearing a single time and about 20% taken by the ten largest. Sequencing used PBMCs. The receptors were gathered from a woman in her 30s in good health and CMV-seropositive.

This rearrangement joins TRBV2 to TRBJ1-1; no definite D call. Germline assignment: CDR1 SNHLY and CDR2 FYNNEI. The CDR3 is 13 amino acids. Trimming took 9 bases from V and 3 from J, leaving 14 bases between them. The CDR3 DNA sequence: TGTGCCAGTAGCAGCCTCCCGTACACTGAAGCTTTCTTT. This sequence encodes CASSSLPYTEAFF.

In the case of this clone: Other DNA variants within this sample encode the same CDR3. The chain combines TRBV6-5 with TRBJ2-1, with 10 bases matching TRBD2. Trimming took 6 bases from V and 5 from J; bases not matched to a gene: 4. The CDR3 spans 14 residues. Germline CDR1 and CDR2: MNHEY and SVGAGI. The CDR3 nucleotides are TGTGCCAGCAGAGCGGGAGGGCCTCACAATGAGCAGTTCTTC. This codes for CASRAGGPHNEQFF.